The entry below gives a single T cell receptor (beta chain) sequence along with its context. Antigen: not known. The record originates from a study of T cell responses to AZD1222 COVID-19 vaccine. Study outcomes and limitations: Of spike-specific TCRs, nearly half reportedly target regions left unmutated in variants. The repertoires were collected only after the peak T cell response. Baseline seropositivity characterized only six AZD1222 recipients.

Some second doses came at about 4 weeks and others at about 12 weeks; these were pooled. Per germline, CDR1 SGDLS and CDR2 YYNGEE. The CDR3 length is 17 residues. Deletions cut 0 bases from V and 0 bases from J, with 13 bases between. The assay was immunoSEQ multiplex PCR, and TCRdb's table has in-frame clones only and misses some. The data show about 94,000 clones, with approximately 87% seen just once and roughly 12% held by the top ten. Sequencing was performed on peripheral blood, taken 28 days after the second AZD1222 dose. The TCR originated in an adult who received the AZD1222 COVID-19 vaccine. The rearrangement links TRBV9 to TRBJ2-1; no clear D gene. The CDR3, as DNA: TGTGCCAGCAGCGTAGGGGGTTGGGTTGGCTCCTACAATGAGCAGTTCTTC. Its translation: CASSVGGWVGSYNEQFF.